Below are 2 T cell receptor beta chains sequenced from a single sample in a study of beta chain features in type 1 diabetes. Expressed TCRB transcripts were sequenced, since all the RNA that had been isolated was reverse transcribed. Sequencing was performed with immunoSEQ multiplex PCR; in TCRdb, only in-frame clones are kept and a portion is missing. The repertoire has around 56,000 clones, about 50% of them found once; the top ten carry around 2.7%. What these receptors recognize is not known. Findings and caveats of the study: Moderately but significantly shorter TCRB CDR3s were found in Type 1 diabetes patients in all four CD4+ subsets.

Sequencing was carried out using Tregs from blood. The receptors come from a woman in her thirties or forties with type 1 diabetes.

The chain combines TRBV5-6 with TRBJ2-1; weak D call: TRBD2 (6 bases). Deletions cut 3 bases from V and 10 bases from J, with 20 bases between. Per the germline V gene, CDR1 is SGHDT and CDR2 is YYEEEE. There are 15 residues in the CDR3. As DNA, the CDR3 is TGTGCCAGCAGCTCGAGCGGGCAGTTACTTATCGAGCAGTTCTTC. This gives the protein CASSSSGQLLIEQFF.

CDR3 protein: CASSEVSTSGGYTF. CDR3 DNA sequence: TGTGCCAGCAGTGAAGTCAGCACGTCGGGTGGCTACACCTTC. The V call is TRBV6-1, the J call TRBJ1-2, with D hard to call. The CDR3 totals 14 residues. The V and J ends lost 1 base and 7 bases respectively, with 13 bases between them. Germline loops: CDR1 MNHNS, CDR2 SASEGT.